The source of this TCR beta chain is a study of T cells after yellow fever vaccination. Study overall: Libraries from low-cell-number fractions were prepared with the SMART-Seq v4 Ultra Low Input RNA kit. General study results and limits: The secondary response was weaker, and its peak arrived faster, on day 5 versus 15. Clonotypes shared by both compartments, CD4 and CD8, made up a small share.

Researchers made TCR cDNA using 5'RACE template switching, and this step added a universal primer site and UMIs. TCRdb used MiXCR to reprocess the 5' RACE reads, holding one entry per CDR3 protein. The table lists 200,000 to 300,000 distinct CDR3 sequences, over 3% of them singletons, with 15% to 20% in the top ten. CDR3 length: 16 amino acids. Per the germline V gene, CDR1 is SGHRS and CDR2 is YFSETQ. The V end was cut by 2 bases, the J end by 5 bases, with 17 bases between. This clonotype was picked up many times. As yet, its antigen is unknown. This receptor was taken from a man younger than 35 who received the YFV17D yellow fever vaccine. The source material was PBMCs, sampled 15 days after the yellow fever booster vaccination. The chain uses TRBV5-1 and TRBJ2-1; no clear D gene. The CDR3 DNA follows: TGCGCCAGCAGCTTATCCCCAGTCCAAGGGAACAATGAGCAGTTCTTC. It translates to CASSLSPVQGNNEQFF.